Here is one TCR beta chain with its context. The antigen remains undetermined. These data originate in a study of T cell repertoires in cytomegalovirus infection. Looking at the study overall: CMV infection together with matching HLA type was indicated by public TCR beta signatures.

TCRdb reanalysed the reads using MiXCR and keeps one entry per CDR3 protein. Here the sample spans 630,000 or so distinct CDR3 sequences, about 24% being singletons. Trimming at V came to 3 bases and at J to 6 bases, leaving 8 bases not matched to a gene. The CDR3 extends over 16 amino acids. Study outcomes and limitations: Across the ex vivo response, the dominant clonotypes were HLA-C-restricted CMV-specific TCR beta clonotypes. Using cumulative public TCR beta family frequency, the authors identified those who carried CMV together with the relevant HLA.

The TCR comes from a human donor in good health (CMV status not recorded). Some clones in this sample may be carry-over from other donors' samples. The sequencing input was CD8+ T cells from PBMCs. The chain recombines TRBV12-3 or TRBV12-4 with TRBJ2-1; the match to TRBD2 covers 10 bases. The DNA for the CDR3 is TGTGCCAGCAGTTTGAAAGCGGGGGGGCCGGGCAATGAGCAGTTCTTC. This codes for CASSLKAGGPGNEQFF.